Listed below are T cell receptor beta chains from one sample, sequenced in a study of blood T cells in healthy people across ages. Using its own MiXCR run on the 5' RACE reads, TCRdb lists one record per CDR3 protein. The repertoire holds 270,000 or so distinct CDR3 sequences, with 27% as singletons. The source material was blood. These receptors all stem from a woman in her sixties or seventies in good health. The CDR3 runs from the conserved cysteine through the conserved F or W. D genes are given only for firm matches. Expanded clones get a size class; other rows say once, few or many, or leave the size out.

j_call v_call d_call clone_size cdr3_nt cdr3_aa
TRBJ2-1 TRBV24-1 NA few TGTGCCACCAGTGGGTTGACTGAGGGGAATGAGCAGTTCTTC CATSGLTEGNEQFF
TRBJ2-3 TRBV7-9 NA few TGTGCCAGCAGCGCTCCGGCAGGCGCAGATACGCAGTATTTT CASSAPAGADTQYF
TRBJ1-3 TRBV29-1 NA NA TGCAGCGTTGTCAGGGGTTCAGGAAACACCATATATTTT CSVVRGSGNTIYF
TRBJ2-2 TRBV4-3 TRBD1 NA TGCGCCAGCAGCCCAGGACAGGGTGCCACCGGGGAGCTGTTTTTT CASSPGQGATGELFF
TRBJ1-2 TRBV29-1 NA many TGCAGCGCTGGACAGACGGCTTATGGCTACACCTTC CSAGQTAYGYTF
TRBJ2-1 TRBV3-1 TRBD2 few TGTGCCAGCAGACCAAGTGGGACTAGCGGACACAATGAGCAGTTCTTC CASRPSGTSGHNEQFF
TRBJ1-2 TRBV9 NA NA TGTGCCAGCAGCGTAGACGGTGGGGGCTATGGCTACACCTTC CASSVDGGGYGYTF
TRBJ1-3 TRBV7-2 NA many TGTGCCAGCAGCCCCCAGTCCGGGTCTGGAAACACCATATATTTT CASSPQSGSGNTIYF
TRBJ2-7 TRBV6-2/TRBV6-3 NA few TGTGCCAGCAGAGCTTCGGGCAGGGCCTACGAGCAGTACTTC CASRASGRAYEQYF
TRBJ1-1 TRBV28 NA NA TGTGCCAGCTCACAGTTCCAGGGGATGAACACTGAAGCTTTCTTT CASSQFQGMNTEAFF
TRBJ2-5 TRBV5-1 NA NA TGCGCCAGCAGTGGCGGGAACCAAGAGACCCAGTACTTC CASSGGNQETQYF
TRBJ2-5 TRBV5-6 NA few TGTGCCAGCAGCTTGGCCGTAGAAGAGACCCAGTACTTC CASSLAVEETQYF
TRBJ1-5 TRBV29-1 TRBD1 NA TGCAGCACTCGACAGGGATCAGGGCCCCAGCATTTT CSTRQGSGPQHF
TRBJ2-5 TRBV20-1 TRBD2 few TGCAGTGCTAGAGATCCCTCCGCTAGCGGGCGAGAGACCCAGTACTTC CSARDPSASGRETQYF
TRBJ1-1 TRBV12-3/TRBV12-4 NA few TGTGCCAGCAGTTCTTCTCCGGGGAGGGAAGCTTTCTTT CASSSSPGREAFF
TRBJ2-2 TRBV5-8 TRBD2 NA TGTGCCAGCAGCCCAGGACCAGCGGGACGCAACACCGGGGAGCTGTTTTTT CASSPGPAGRNTGELFF
TRBJ2-3 TRBV20-1 NA NA TGCAGTGCTAGTAGTGCAGGGCCTTCGGGAGATACGCAGTATTTT CSASSAGPSGDTQYF
TRBJ1-6 TRBV20-1 NA once TGCAGTGCGGCGGAGATTAATTCACCCCTCCACTTT CSAAEINSPLHF
TRBJ2-1 TRBV29-1 NA NA TGCAGCGTTCAAAAGGGGCAGTTCTTC CSVQKGQFF
TRBJ2-5 TRBV10-2 NA many TGCGCCAGCCGGACAGCCGACAAAGAGACCCAGTACTTC CASRTADKETQYF
TRBJ2-5 TRBV4-3 TRBD1 few TGCGCCAGCAGCCTACAGGGGAATCAAGAGACCCAGTACTTC CASSLQGNQETQYF
TRBJ2-5 TRBV20-1 NA few TGCAGTGCACCCACAGAGAAACAAGAGACCCAGTACTTC CSAPTEKQETQYF
TRBJ1-5 TRBV20-1 NA few TGCAGTGCTAGCGGCCGGCAGTATAGCAATCAGCCCCAGCATTTT CSASGRQYSNQPQHF
TRBJ1-2 TRBV28 NA few TGTGCCAGCAGTTCTATGATCAGTAACTATGGCTACACCTTC CASSSMISNYGYTF